This entry lists 3 T cell receptor beta chains sequenced from one sample in a study of blood T cell repertoires in COVID-19. This table comes from immunoSEQ multiplex PCR, and its TCRdb copy is limited to in-frame clones, with some not included. The data show under 350,000 clones, approximately 83% seen once. Sequencing input: peripheral blood. The receptor set was obtained from a woman between 45 and 60 years old who had recovered from COVID-19.

The chain carries TRBV9 and TRBJ2-3; 13 bases are shared with TRBD2. The V gene end was trimmed by 4 bases and the J gene end by 5 bases; junction bases not matched to a gene: 7. This CDR3 is 16 amino acids long. Germline CDR1 SGDLS, CDR2 YYNGEE. Here the CDR3 DNA reads TGTGCCAGCAGCCCTACTAGCGGGGGGGGTATAGATACGCAGTATTTT. As protein: CASSPTSGGGIDTQYF.

The genes are TRBV10-3 and TRBJ2-2; 10 bases are a match to TRBD2. The CDR3 consists of 16 residues. Per germline, CDR1 ENHRY and CDR2 SYGVKD. The V gene end was trimmed by 5 bases and the J gene end by 6 bases; junction bases not matched to a gene: 9. CDR3 sequence reads: CAISYILAGSSGELFF. For the CDR3, the DNA is TGTGCCATCAGTTATATACTAGCGGGGTCGTCCGGGGAGCTGTTTTTT.

The CDR3 here is CASSEYGVSPLHF. CDR3 sequence (DNA): TGTGCCAGCAGTGAATACGGGGTCTCACCCCTCCACTTT. The V gene is TRBV25-1, the J gene TRBJ1-6; the D is unclear. The CDR3 has 13 amino acids. Germline CDR1 reads MGHDK; CDR2 reads SYGVNS. V was pared by 0 bases and J by 10 bases, with 7 bases between. Together with reference TRBV25-1 and TRBJ1-6, the CDR3 gives the full variable domain: EADIYQTPRYLVIGTGKKITLECSQTMGHDKMYWYQQDPGMELHLIHYSYGVNSTEKGDLSSESTVSRIRTEHFPLTLESARPSHTSQYLCASSEYGVSPLHFGNGTRLTVT.